This T cell receptor beta chain was sequenced during a study of identical twins. Template switching added a universal primer site, and cDNA bore unique molecular identifiers. TCRdb itself ran the 5' RACE reads through MiXCR, one entry per CDR3 protein. The sample records about 470,000 distinct CDR3 sequences, roughly a quarter being singletons. Per the germline V gene, CDR1 is SQVTM and CDR2 is ANQGSEA. The V and J ends lost 3 bases and 0 bases, in that order; junction bases with no gene match: 4. This CDR3 has 15 residues. Separately, the same data were catalogued under a study of T cells expressing NK-cell markers. That paper states: Several experiments employed an anti-gamma-delta TCR antibody to confine sorting to alpha-beta TCR T cells.

J is TRBJ1-1 and V is TRBV29-1; 10 bases fit TRBD1. This TCR came from a young woman in good health. Sequencing was carried out using CD4+ T cells sorted from blood. CDR3 residues: CSVEDRGILNTEAFF. The CDR3 DNA follows: TGCAGCGTTGAGGACAGGGGGATATTGAACACTGAAGCTTTCTTT. Full variable domain (missing parts from reference TRBV29-1 and TRBJ1-1): SAVISQKPSRDICQRGTSLTIQCQVDSQVTMMFWYRQQPGQSLTLIATANQGSEATYESGFVIDKFPISRPNLTFSTLTVSNMSPEDSSIYLCSVEDRGILNTEAFFGQGTRLTVV.